This paragraph covers one T cell receptor beta chain sequence. Assay: immunoSEQ multiplex PCR; the TCRdb copy retains only in-frame clones and omits some. This table has some 94,000 clones, less than 95% appearing once. Trimming took off 1 base at V and 3 bases at J, with 8 bases between the two ends. CDR1 and CDR2 from the germline V gene are SGHRS and YFSETQ. This CDR3 is 14 amino acids long. The record originates from a study of T cell changes during pregnancy in multiple sclerosis. The starting material was peripheral blood, obtained in the first trimester of pregnancy. The V call is TRBV5-1, the J call TRBJ1-5; maybe TRBD1 (5 bases). This TCR derives from a female donor in good health, enrolled as a control in a pregnancy study. The CDR3 region has the DNA TGCGCCAGCAGCTTGCTAGGGGACAATCAGCCCCAGCATTTT. Translated: CASSLLGDNQPQHF.